This TCR beta chain came from a study of cytomegalovirus exposure and HLA in healthy donors. At the level of the study: In a later analysis, it was reported that the roughly 130 validation repertoires had been produced on the same platform as the roughly 700 repertoires belonging to the first cohort.

Data came from immunoSEQ multiplex PCR; TCRdb stores just in-frame clones and leaves some out. Among more than 95,000 clones listed, just under 95% were seen once. Study conclusions and caveats: Three chains tied to CMV proved CMV antigen-specific in vitro. Most TCRs appeared rarely, but some public TCRs recurred in many donors.

In regard to this clone: As yet, its antigen is unknown.

While the first cohort had 600 to 800 subjects, the donors belonged to the separate validation cohort of over a hundred subjects. The sample was PBMCs. The clonotype was recovered from a woman aged 18-35 years in good health and CMV-seronegative.

CDR3 sequence: CASSIGLPIESNSPLHF. DNA for the CDR3: TGTGCCAGTAGTATTGGGCTTCCCATCGAGTCAAATTCACCCCTCCACTTT. The gene calls are TRBV19 and TRBJ1-6, with D unclear. The CDR3 sequence is 17 residues long. The germline gives CDR1 LNHDA, CDR2 SQIVND (reference sequence). The V and J ends lost 3 bases and 7 bases respectively, with 19 bases between them.